The clone carrying this T cell receptor beta chain was counted a few times. Researchers amplified the TCR beta CDR3 regions from RNA transcripts. The HTBI primer set drove a first-round RT-PCR of the TCR CDR3. TCRdb processed the multiplex PCR reads anew with MiXCR; each CDR3 protein has one entry. The sample shows more than 450,000 distinct CDR3 sequences, about 20% of them seen only once. These data come from a study of T cells in Graves' hyperthyroidism and ophthalmopathy. V was pared by 6 bases and J by 1 base, with 9 bases between. There are 13 residues in the CDR3. CDR1 LNHDA and CDR2 SQIVND come from the germline V gene (reference sequence).

Sequencing used blood. The sequence came from a man in his forties with Graves' ophthalmopathy. This chain connects TRBV19 to TRBJ1-1; no firm D call. The CDR3 here is CASSKVPNTEAFF. DNA of the CDR3: TGTGCCAGTAGCAAGGTCCCGAACACTGAAGCTTTCTTT. Variable domain in full (rest from reference TRBV19 and TRBJ1-1): DGGITQSPKYLFRKEGQNVTLSCEQNLNHDAMYWYRQDPGQGLRLIYYSQIVNDFQKGDIAEGYSVSREKKESFPLTVTSAQKNPTAFYLCASSKVPNTEAFFGQGTRLTVV.